Listed below are T cell receptor beta chains from one sample, sequenced in a study of T cell responses to AZD1222 COVID-19 vaccine. The assay was immunoSEQ multiplex PCR, and TCRdb's table has in-frame clones only and misses some. The sample carries some 120,000 clones, approximately 85% recorded once. The sequences come from peripheral blood, collected on day 0 of AZD1222 vaccination. All receptors come from an adult in good health. Each CDR3 is given with its conserved first and last residue. The order of the fields is D gene, J gene, V gene, clone size, CDR3 DNA, CDR3 protein. The D gene is left open where the match is weak. Not every row has a clone size; where given, it reads once, few, many or a size class.

>TRBD2|TRBJ2-3|TRBV5-1|NA
TGCGCCAGCAGCCTAGGGCTGCGGGGGAGCACAGATACGCAGTATTTT
CASSLGLRGSTDTQYF
>NA|TRBJ1-1|TRBV30|few
TGTGCCTGGGGCCTCAACACTGAAGCTTTCTTT
CAWGLNTEAFF
>NA|TRBJ2-1|TRBV7-9|NA
TGTGCCAGCAGCTTGGACAATGAGCAGTTCTTC
CASSLDNEQFF
>NA|TRBJ1-1|TRBV6-5|NA
TGTGCCAGCAGTTATAGTGTCGGGGCGAACACTGAAGCTTTCTTT
CASSYSVGANTEAFF
>NA|TRBJ2-5|TRBV7-2|NA
TGTGCCAGCAGCTTAGGGTCGGGAGCCCAGTACTTC
CASSLGSGAQYF
>TRBD1|TRBJ2-4|TRBV25-1|once
TGTGCCAGCAGTGACCCGATCGGACAGGGGAAGAAAAACATTCAGTACTTC
CASSDPIGQGKKNIQYF
>NA|TRBJ1-5|TRBV7-7|NA
TGTGCCAGCAGCCCCCAGGGGACCCAGCCCCAGCATTTT
CASSPQGTQPQHF
>NA|TRBJ1-1|TRBV5-1|NA
TGCGCCAGCAGCCTGAACGCAGGTTTGAGAACTGAAGCTTTCTTT
CASSLNAGLRTEAFF
>TRBD1|TRBJ1-2|TRBV6-2/TRBV6-3|NA
TGTGCCAGCAGTCCGGCCGGGACAGGGCTTAACTATGGCTACACCTTC
CASSPAGTGLNYGYTF
>NA|TRBJ2-1|TRBV19|NA
TGTGCCAGTAGTAACTCGTGGTTTTACAATGAGCAGTTCTTC
CASSNSWFYNEQFF
>TRBD2|TRBJ2-3|TRBV4-3|NA
TGCGCCAGCAGCCAAGCACTGACTAGCGGAGACACAGATACGCAGTATTTT
CASSQALTSGDTDTQYF
>NA|TRBJ2-3|TRBV12-3/TRBV12-4|NA
TGTGCCAGCAGTTCGACAGGTCGGGATACGCAGTATTTT
CASSSTGRDTQYF
>TRBD1|TRBJ1-1|TRBV28|NA
TGTGCCAGCAGTCTGTGGTCGGGAGGACAGGGCGGTACTGAAGCTTTCTTT
CASSLWSGGQGGTEAFF
>NA|TRBJ2-1|TRBV5-1|NA
TGCGCCAGCAGCTTGGAAGGAGGAGGGTGGATCTTC
CASSLEGGGWIF
>NA|TRBJ1-2|TRBV9|NA
TGTGCCAGCGGAGTTCAGGGGAGTGGCTACACCTTC
CASGVQGSGYTF
>NA|TRBJ1-5|TRBV28|NA
TGTGCCAGCAGTTTAATCCAGGGAGGGCAGCCCCAGCATTTT
CASSLIQGGQPQHF
>NA|TRBJ2-7|TRBV7-8|NA
TGTGCCAGCAGCTTAAAATCTTCGAGCGAGCAGTACTTC
CASSLKSSSEQYF
>NA|TRBJ2-3|TRBV7-8|NA
TGTGCCAGCAGCTCCGGGACCCGCGGAGATACGCAGTATTTT
CASSSGTRGDTQYF
>TRBD1|TRBJ2-2|TRBV5-4|NA
TGTGCCAGCAGCCATGACAGGGTAAACACCGGGGAGCTGTTTTTT
CASSHDRVNTGELFF
>NA|TRBJ2-5|TRBV5-1|few
TGCGCCAGCACGGGGGCCCAAGCCCAGTACTTC
CASTGAQAQYF
>NA|TRBJ2-2|TRBV10-1|NA
TGCGCCAGCACCCGATCCCGAACCGGGACGCATCGAATCACCGGGGAGCTGTTTTTT
CASTRSRTGTHRITGELFF
>NA|TRBJ1-3|TRBV28|NA
TGTGCCAGCAGTTTACTGGGAGAATCAAACACCATATATTTT
CASSLLGESNTIYF
>TRBD2|TRBJ2-2|TRBV10-3|NA
TGTGCCATCAGTGATCGGGGGGGAAAGAACACCGGGGAGCTGTTTTTT
CAISDRGGKNTGELFF
>TRBD2|TRBJ2-7|TRBV11-3|NA
TGTGCCAGCAGCTTAGGACTAGCGGGAGAGCAGTACTTC
CASSLGLAGEQYF
>NA|TRBJ2-2|TRBV30|NA
TGTGCCTGGTCCGGACAGTCAAACACCGGGGAGCTGTTTTTT
CAWSGQSNTGELFF
>NA|TRBJ1-2|TRBV9|NA
TGTGCCAGCAGCGTCGATGGCTCCCGGGGCTACACCTTC
CASSVDGSRGYTF
>TRBD1|TRBJ1-5|TRBV24-1|NA
TGTGCCACCAGTATTTCGACAGGGGCGCCCCAGCATTTT
CATSISTGAPQHF
>NA|TRBJ1-1|TRBV7-2|many
TGTGCCAGCAGCTTACAGGGGAACACTGAAGCTTTCTTT
CASSLQGNTEAFF
>TRBD1|TRBJ2-7|TRBV30|NA
TGTGCCTGGAGTTCCGACAGGGGCTGGGAGCAGTACTTC
CAWSSDRGWEQYF
>NA|TRBJ1-4|TRBV7-6|few
TGTGCCAGCAGCCCCCTCCTGCAGGGAGCTAATGAAAAACTGTTTTTT
CASSPLLQGANEKLFF
>NA|TRBJ2-7|TRBV10-3|NA
TGTGCCATCAGTGAAACTTACCCCTACGAGCAGTACTTC
CAISETYPYEQYF
>TRBD1|TRBJ1-2|TRBV11-1|NA
TGTGCCAGCAGCCAAGGACAGGGCTATGGCTACACCTTC
CASSQGQGYGYTF
>TRBD1|TRBJ2-5|TRBV7-7|NA
TGTGCTAGCAGCTCTGGGACAGTTCAAGAGACCCAGTACTTC
CASSSGTVQETQYF
>NA|TRBJ2-1|TRBV9|NA
TGTGCCAGCAGCCCTCTCGACAATGAGCAGTTCTTC
CASSPLDNEQFF
>TRBD2|TRBJ2-7|TRBV15|NA
TGTGCCACCAGCAGAGGGAGGGGACTAGCGGGGGATGAGCAGTACTTC
CATSRGRGLAGDEQYF
>NA|TRBJ2-2|TRBV2|NA
TGTGCCAGCAAAACCTCACCAGGCCCTAACACCGGGGAGCTGTTTTTT
CASKTSPGPNTGELFF
>NA|TRBJ1-3|TRBV30|NA
TGTGCCTCCCGGACGAATGGAAACACCATATATTTT
CASRTNGNTIYF
>NA|TRBJ1-1|TRBV5-4|few
TGTGCCAGCAGTTCTTCCACTGAAGCTTTCTTT
CASSSSTEAFF
>TRBD1|TRBJ1-5|TRBV30|NA
TGTGCCTGGAGTGGGGGGACAGGGGAGCCCCAGCATTTT
CAWSGGTGEPQHF
>TRBD1|TRBJ1-1|TRBV27|NA
TGTGCCAGCAGTTTATACAGGGGGGGCACTGAAGCTTTCTTT
CASSLYRGGTEAFF
>TRBD2|TRBJ2-2|TRBV4-1|NA
TGCGCCAGCAGCCAAGAAGGCGGGGGCGGGGAGCTGTTTTTT
CASSQEGGGGELFF
>TRBD1|TRBJ2-7|TRBV12-3/TRBV12-4|NA
TGTGCCAGCGGCAGGGGGCTCGAGCAGTACTTC
CASGRGLEQYF
>TRBD1|TRBJ1-4|TRBV4-1|few
TGCGCCAGCAGCCGGGGGACAGGGGAATTTAATGAAAAACTGTTTTTT
CASSRGTGEFNEKLFF
>NA|TRBJ1-2|TRBV7-2|NA
TGTGCCAGCAGCTTAGATGCGGGTATCTATGGCTACACCTTC
CASSLDAGIYGYTF
>TRBD1|TRBJ1-1|TRBV19|NA
TGTGCCAGTAGGGGACAGGGTACGGAAGCTTTCTTT
CASRGQGTEAFF
>NA|TRBJ2-2|TRBV11-3|NA
TGTGCCAGCAGCTTAGATATAATTCTGGGAGGTCGGAACACCGGGGAGCTGTTTTTT
CASSLDIILGGRNTGELFF
>NA|TRBJ1-3|TRBV14|few
TGTGCCAGCGCAAGGGGGAACCAAAAAAACACCATATATTTT
CASARGNQKNTIYF
>NA|TRBJ2-2|TRBV4-1|NA
TGCGCCAGCAGCCAATACGGCTTAGGTCAAACCGGGGAGCTGTTTTTT
CASSQYGLGQTGELFF
>TRBD1|TRBJ2-2|TRBV7-3|NA
TGTGCCAGCAGCACAGGGGGCGCGGGGACCGGGGAGCTGTTTTTT
CASSTGGAGTGELFF